These 27 T cell receptor beta chains originate from one sample sequenced in a study of T cells in Graves' hyperthyroidism and ophthalmopathy (dated by TCRdb to about 2019). Library generation was performed with multiplex PCR. The instrument given in TCRdb is Illumina HiSeq 2000. The TCR beta CDR3 regions were amplified from RNA transcripts. For the first round of RT-PCR on the TCR CDR3, the HTBI primer set was used together with the Qiagen OneStep RT-PCR kit. TCRdb's own reprocessing of the public reads used fastp at Q25 and MiXCR and kept productive beta chains. Duplicate CDR3 protein sequences are folded into a single record with the most common DNA and genes. This sample lists 250,000 to 300,000 distinct CDR3 sequences; roughly an eighth were detected once. The ten top clones hold under 8% of the sample. Material for sequencing was blood. The receptors come from a middle-aged woman with Graves' hyperthyroidism.

This clonotype appeared a few times. The chain is built from TRBV25-1 and TRBJ2-3; D is perhaps TRBD2 (6 bases). The V gene's germline CDR1 is MGHDK and CDR2 SYGVNS. This CDR3 comprises 11 residues. V lost 6 bases and J 7 bases, leaving 8 bases between the germline ends. CDR3 sequence: CASRLANTQYF. The CDR3 region has the DNA TGTGCCAGCAGACTAGCAAATACGCAGTATTTT.

Many counts were recorded for this clonotype. The rearrangement links TRBV2 to TRBJ1-5; unclear D gene. V lost 4 bases and J lost 0, with 7 bases in between. Germline assignment: CDR1 SNHLY and CDR2 FYNNEI. This CDR3 has 14 residues. CDR3 protein: CASSGVHSNQPQHF. Here the CDR3 DNA reads TGTGCCAGCAGTGGGGTCCATAGCAATCAGCCCCAGCATTTT.

J is TRBJ2-3 and V is TRBV7-2; 7 bases line up with TRBD1. Germline V gives CDR1 SGHTA, CDR2 FQGNSA. V lost 2 bases and J lost 2; bases outside the gene matches: 4. CDR3 length equals 15 residues. The CDR3 is CASSLFGQATDTQYF. In nucleotides, the CDR3 is TGTGCCAGCAGCTTATTCGGACAGGCCACAGATACGCAGTATTTT.

The sample holds many counts of this clonotype. The chain is built from TRBV28 and TRBJ1-6; a weak D match, TRBD1 (5 bases). Germline assignment: CDR1 MDHEN and CDR2 SYDVKM. V lost 4 bases and J 9 bases, leaving 16 bases between the germline ends. The CDR3 has 15 amino acids. DNA of the CDR3: TGTGCCAGCAGTTCCCCGGACAAAGGGTCTTCACCCCTCCACTTT. It yields the protein CASSSPDKGSSPLHF.

This chain joins TRBV2 and TRBJ2-5; maybe TRBD2 (6 bases). Trimming left V 4 bases short and J 11 bases short, with 17 bases between. Germline CDR1 SNHLY, CDR2 FYNNEI. The CDR3 covers 13 residues. Written as DNA, the CDR3 is TGTGCCAGCAGTGCCGAGGCGGGCGGGGTACAGTACTTC. This translates into CASSAEAGGVQYF. Supplemented by reference TRBV2 and TRBJ2-5, the full variable domain reads EPEVTQTPSHQVTQMGQEVILRCVPISNHLYFYWYRQILGQKVEFLVSFYNNEISEKSEIFDDQFSVERPDGSNFTLKIRSTKLEDSAMYFCASSAEAGGVQYFGPGTRLLVL.

This clonotype showed up many times. The J gene is TRBJ2-1, the V gene TRBV7-9, with D tentatively TRBD1 (6 bases). The CDR3 contains 14 residues. Germline CDR1 reads SEHNR; CDR2 reads FQNEAQ (reference sequence). V gave up 5 bases and J gave up 8 bases, with 16 bases separating them. The CDR3 sequence is CASSQGPADDEQFF. The CDR3 DNA reads TGTGCCAGCAGCCAGGGGCCTGCGGACGATGAGCAGTTCTTC.

Ten or more counts support this clonotype. V gene TRBV20-1 combines with J gene TRBJ1-1; maybe TRBD1 (5 bases). This CDR3 region has 14 residues. Deletions cut 0 bases from V and 4 bases from J, with 12 bases between. CDR1 is DFQATT, CDR2 SNEGSKA, per germline (reference sequence). The CDR3 region is CSARDHRGSTEAFF. The CDR3 DNA is TGCAGTGCTAGAGATCACCGGGGCTCCACTGAAGCTTTCTTT.

There are many counts of this clonotype. This sequence joins TRBV12-3 or TRBV12-4 and TRBJ2-5; 12 bases map to TRBD2. The J segment lost 4 bases and the V segment lost 5 bases, leaving 2 bases of the junction unmatched. CDR3 length: 14 residues. CDR3 in DNA: TGTGCCAGCAGTATGACTAGCGGGAGAGAGACCCAGTACTTC. Translated, it gives CASSMTSGRETQYF.

This clonotype was seen repeatedly, ten times or more. V is TRBV11-3 and J is TRBJ2-5; a weak D match, TRBD2 (6 bases). The CDR3 is made up of 13 amino acids. Per germline, CDR1 SGHNT and CDR2 YENEEA. V was shortened by 6 bases and J by 4 bases, with 12 bases between the two germline ends. The CDR3 DNA follows: TGTGCCAGCAGGGGACTCACCTCAGAGACCCAGTACTTC. Protein sequence: CASRGLTSETQYF.

Ten or more counts support this clonotype. V gene TRBV29-1 combines with J gene TRBJ1-3; no clear D gene. The germline gives CDR1 SQVTM, CDR2 ANQGSEA. Trimming took 7 bases from V and 0 from J, leaving 16 bases between them. This CDR3 spans 15 amino acids. CDR3 DNA: TGCAGCGGCGGGCCGTGGCCGAGCTCTGGAAACACCATATATTTT. Encoded protein: CSGGPWPSSGNTIYF.

This chain connects TRBV24-1 to TRBJ2-1; 13 nucleotides line up with TRBD2. Unmatched junction bases numbered 4, after V lost 4 bases and J lost 2 bases. The CDR3 totals 17 residues. CDR1 and CDR2 (germline): KGHDR, SFDVKD. The CDR3 sequence: CATSDGGTSGAYNEQFF. In nucleotides, the CDR3 is TGTGCCACCAGTGACGGGGGGACTAGCGGGGCCTACAATGAGCAGTTCTTC.

This clonotype was seen a handful of times. The V call is TRBV27, the J call TRBJ1-1, with TRBD1 as a possible D gene (5 bases). Germline assignment: CDR1 MNHEY and CDR2 SMNVEV (reference sequence). This CDR3 has 14 amino acids. Between the trimmed V and J ends, which lost 7 bases and 0 bases, there was a span of 12 bases. The chain's CDR3 is CASTWGGVNTEAFF. The CDR3, as DNA: TGTGCCAGCACCTGGGGGGGGGTGAACACTGAAGCTTTCTTT.

Many counts were recorded for this clonotype. The rearrangement joins TRBV6-1 to TRBJ1-2; no reliable D call. CDR1 MNHNS and CDR2 SASEGT come from the germline V gene. The CDR3 is made up of 14 amino acids. V shed 5 bases and J shed 2 bases, with 12 bases lying between them. CDR3 sequence (DNA): TGTGCCAGCAGTTATCACAACCTGAACTATGGCTACACCTTC. Encoded protein: CASSYHNLNYGYTF.

A word on this clonotype: An end of the junction does not agree with germline; a read error may underlie this. The V call is TRBV14, the J call TRBJ2-5, with 9 bases fitting TRBD1. Per the germline V gene, CDR1 is SGHDN and CDR2 is FVKESK. The CDR3 is made up of 13 amino acids. CDR3 nucleotides: TGTGGCAGCAGGAGGACAGGGGCGGAGACCCAGTACTTC. It translates to CGSRRTGAETQYF.

This clonotype was observed a few times. The rearrangement links TRBV6-2 or TRBV6-3 to TRBJ1-2, with a tentative D call TRBD1 (5 bases). Germline V gene lookup returns CDR1 MNHEY and CDR2 SVGEGT. The V end was cut by 8 bases, the J end by 1 base, with 11 bases between. This CDR3 comprises 13 residues. The CDR3 reads CASRDPSNYGYTF. DNA for the CDR3: TGTGCCAGCCGGGACCCCAGTAACTATGGCTACACCTTC.

At least ten counts were recorded for this clonotype. The chain carries TRBV30 and TRBJ2-2, with 9 bases lining up with TRBD1. Looked up from germline, CDR1 is GTSNPN and CDR2 is SVGIG (reference sequence). This CDR3 is 14 amino acids long. V trimming: 5 bases; J trimming: 7 bases; junction bases outside the gene matches: 8. The DNA for the CDR3 is TGTGCCTGGGAGGGGACAGGGACAGGCGGGGAGCTGTTTTTT. Amino acids: CAWEGTGTGGELFF.

This clonotype turned up a few times. The chain recombines TRBV9 with TRBJ1-2, with D unresolved. With 3 bases removed from V and 0 bases from J, the gap between germline ends came to 9 bases. Germline CDR1 and CDR2: SGDLS and YYNGEE. The CDR3 contains 14 residues. CDR3 protein: CASSDRGPNYGYTF. CDR3 DNA: TGTGCCAGCAGCGATCGAGGGCCTAACTATGGCTACACCTTC.

This clonotype was counted many times. The V and J genes are TRBV28 and TRBJ2-7; 8 positions match TRBD1. This CDR3 comprises 16 residues. V shed 7 bases and J 5 bases; nucleotides not matched to a gene: 16. Germline CDR1 is MDHEN and CDR2 is SYDVKM. The CDR3 is CASTTPLGQGEHEQYF. For the CDR3, the DNA is TGTGCCAGCACCACCCCCCTAGGACAGGGTGAGCACGAGCAGTACTTC.

This clonotype has a count of ten or more. The junction and the germline gene differ at one end; a read error may be behind it. The V call is TRBV30, the J call TRBJ1-2; D remains unclear. The germline CDR1 and CDR2 sequences are GTSNPN and SVGIG (reference sequence). There are 10 residues in the CDR3. The CDR3: CACSAHGYTF. CDR3 nucleotide sequence: TGTGCCTGTAGTGCCCATGGCTACACCTTC.

The sample holds many counts of this clonotype. J is TRBJ1-4 and V is TRBV6-1; no firm D call. Between the trimmed V and J ends, which lost 5 bases and 7 bases, there was a span of 11 bases. The length of the CDR3 is 13 residues. Looked up from germline, CDR1 is MNHNS and CDR2 is SASEGT. CDR3 residues: CASSSPGVEKLFF. As DNA, the CDR3 is TGTGCCAGCAGTTCCCCCGGGGTTGAAAAACTGTTTTTT.

V is TRBV6-1 and J is TRBJ1-2; the D is unclear. V lost 6 bases and J lost 1, with 12 bases in between. CDR1 is MNHNS, CDR2 SASEGT, per germline. CDR3 length: 14 amino acids. The CDR3 bases are TGTGCCAGCAGGTGGTCCACAGATAACTATGGCTACACCTTC. This translates into CASRWSTDNYGYTF.

This clonotype was seen ten or more times. The chain uses TRBV7-9 and TRBJ2-5, with 7 bases lining up with TRBD2. The length of the CDR3 is 16 residues. V lost 6 bases to trimming and J lost 6 bases; unmatched junction nucleotides: 16. In germline, CDR1 is SEHNR, CDR2 FQNEAQ (reference sequence). CDR3 region: CASSSDRGGGGKTQYF. DNA of the CDR3: TGTGCCAGCAGTTCAGATCGCGGGGGTGGTGGAAAGACCCAGTACTTC.

This clonotype has at least ten counts. The chain has TRBV11-2 and TRBJ1-2; D is unresolved. The V gene lost 6 bases and the J gene lost 4 bases, with 12 bases spanning the gap. Germline loops: CDR1 SGHAT, CDR2 FQNNGV. The length of the CDR3 is 13 residues. The CDR3 here is CASSSVRGYGYTF. The CDR3 nucleotides read TGTGCCAGCAGTAGCGTGCGGGGCTATGGCTACACCTTC.

This clonotype was recorded at least ten times. The rearrangement links TRBV7-9 to TRBJ2-5; 8 nucleotides match TRBD2. This CDR3 has 13 amino acids. V lost 6 bases to trimming and J lost 4 bases; unmatched junction nucleotides: 4. Germline V CDR1 and CDR2: SEHNR, FQNEAQ (reference sequence). The CDR3 sequence is CASRGTSGETQYF. The CDR3, as DNA: TGTGCCAGCAGGGGTACTAGCGGAGAGACCCAGTACTTC.

This clonotype was seen a handful of times. The J gene is TRBJ2-1, the V gene TRBV15; 7 bases align to TRBD1. The CDR3 sequence is 14 residues long. The germline V gene encodes CDR1 LNHNV and CDR2 YYDKDF (reference sequence). Trimming took 5 bases from V and 7 from J; bases not matched to a gene: 8. Here the CDR3 reads CATSRPPGGNEQFF. The CDR3 coding sequence is TGTGCCACCAGCCGCCCGCCAGGGGGAAATGAGCAGTTCTTC.

Details on this clonotype: A much larger clone lies a single base off, so this may be a read error. The final CDR3 position lacks the conserved phenylalanine or tryptophan, pointing to a likely read error. V and J are TRBV12-3 or TRBV12-4 and TRBJ2-5; D is possibly TRBD1 (5 bases). Trimming left V 6 bases short and J 3 bases short, with 17 bases between. The CDR3 runs to 15 residues. CDR3 sequence reads: CASSPRMAGKETQYL. The CDR3 DNA sequence: TGTGCCAGCAGCCCCAGAATGGCAGGGAAAGAGACCCAGTACCTC.

V usage is TRBV6-1 and J usage is TRBJ1-4; 7 bases agree with TRBD1. J lost 0 bases, V lost 8 bases, and 12 bases had no gene match. Germline V CDR1 and CDR2: MNHNS, SASEGT. CDR3 length: 17 residues. CDR3 DNA: TGTGCCAGCGGGGGTTACAGGGGAACAACAACTAATGAAAAACTGTTTTTT. The encoded protein is CASGGYRGTTTNEKLFF.